This T cell receptor beta chain is from a study of control samples from healthy donors and cancer patients. Germline loops: CDR1 GTSNPN, CDR2 SVGIG (reference sequence). Losses at the gene ends were 5 bases for V and 7 bases for J; bases not matched to a gene: 7. The CDR3 spans 12 residues. Generated by immunoSEQ multiplex PCR, the TCRdb table keeps only in-frame clones and is missing some. Among some 140,000 clones listed, roughly nine tenths were seen once. This receptor was taken from a woman younger than 45 in good health. V and J are TRBV30 and TRBJ2-7; 8 nucleotides agree with TRBD2. Sequencing used blood. The CDR3 loop is CAWGRGGWEQYF. The CDR3 DNA sequence: TGTGCCTGGGGCCGGGGGGGATGGGAGCAGTACTTC. The full variable domain, rest sourced from reference TRBV30 and TRBJ2-7, is SQTIHQWPATLVQPVGSPLSLECTVEGTSNPNLYWYRQAAGRGLQLLFYSVGIGQISSEVPQNLSASRPQDRQFILSSKKLLLSDSGFYLCAWGRGGWEQYFGPGTRLTVT.